Below, 25 T cell receptor beta chains from the same sample are listed, as sequenced in a study of CD8 T cells in Susac syndrome. RNA totalling about 0.45 to 1 ug underwent reverse transcription with random hexamers. TCRdb used MiXCR to reprocess the immunoSEQ multiplex PCR reads, holding one entry per CDR3 protein. The sample lists about 110,000 distinct CDR3 sequences, less than 95% occurring once. The specimen was CD8+ T cells from PBMCs. The receptors shown here come from a human donor with Susac syndrome.

The chain carries TRBV6-5 and TRBJ2-1; perhaps TRBD1 as D (6 bases). This CDR3 contains 16 residues. CDR1 MNHEY and CDR2 SVGAGI come from the germline V gene. The V gene lost 0 bases and the J gene lost 4 bases, with 13 bases spanning the gap. Here the CDR3 DNA reads TGTGCCAGCAGTTACTCCCACAGGGCGCCTTACAATGAGCAGTTCTTC. As protein: CASSYSHRAPYNEQFF.

The rearrangement links TRBV20-1 to TRBJ2-1; D is perhaps TRBD2 (6 bases). V was trimmed by 1 base and J by 0 bases, leaving 16 bases between them. CDR1 is DFQATT, CDR2 SNEGSKA, per germline (reference sequence). The CDR3 covers 17 residues. The CDR3 reads CSARARDGLASYNEQFF. CDR3 sequence (DNA): TGCAGTGCTAGAGCGCGGGACGGTCTAGCCTCCTACAATGAGCAGTTCTTC.

The chain links TRBV2 to TRBJ2-7; D is unresolved. Germline V gene lookup returns CDR1 SNHLY and CDR2 FYNNEI. The V end lost 10 bases, the J end lost 2 bases, and 12 bases lay between the germline ends. The length of the CDR3 is 12 residues. The CDR3 reads CANTPVPYEQYF. CDR3 nucleotide sequence: TGTGCCAACACCCCGGTCCCCTACGAGCAGTACTTC.

CDR3 loop: CASSYGRTGELFF. The CDR3, as DNA: TGTGCCAGCAGTTACGGGCGTACCGGGGAGCTGTTTTTT. The V gene is TRBV6-2 or TRBV6-3, the J gene TRBJ2-2; D gene unclear. Per the germline V gene, CDR1 is MNHEY and CDR2 is SVGEGT. The germline V and J ends were trimmed by 2 bases and 5 bases, with 6 bases remaining between them. This CDR3 comprises 13 residues.

The chain joins TRBV6-1 to TRBJ2-1; D perhaps matches TRBD1 (6 bases). The V gene lost 6 bases and the J gene lost 7 bases, with 16 bases spanning the gap. The germline V gene encodes CDR1 MNHNS and CDR2 SASEGT. The CDR3 sequence is 14 residues long. In DNA, the CDR3 is TGTGCCAGCAGGGCCTGGGGGCCTCAGAATGAGCAGTTCTTC. Its protein is CASRAWGPQNEQFF.

CDR3 DNA sequence: TGTGCCAGCAGTTACAGTGGGCGCTGGGGCACTGAAGCTTTCTTT. Its protein is CASSYSGRWGTEAFF. The chain employs TRBV6-5 and TRBJ1-1; D is unclear. This CDR3 region has 15 residues. Germline V gives CDR1 MNHEY, CDR2 SVGAGI. The V and J ends lost 2 bases and 4 bases respectively, with 14 bases between them.

This sequence joins TRBV9 and TRBJ2-1, with D perhaps matching TRBD2 (5 bases). With 2 bases removed from V and 4 bases from J, the gap between germline ends came to 10 bases. Germline CDR1 is SGDLS and CDR2 is YYNGEE. The length of the CDR3 is 14 residues. The CDR3 is CASSVGLGYNEQFF. DNA for the CDR3: TGTGCCAGCAGCGTCGGACTCGGGTACAATGAGCAGTTCTTC. Together with reference TRBV9 and TRBJ2-1, the CDR3 gives the full variable domain: DSGVTQTPKHLITATGQRVTLRCSPRSGDLSVYWYQQSLDQGLQFLIQYYNGEERAKGNILERFSAQQFPDLHSELNLSSLELGDSALYFCASSVGLGYNEQFFGPGTRLTVL.

The genes are TRBV3-1 and TRBJ2-1; no clear D gene. The germline V gene encodes CDR1 LGHDT and CDR2 YNNKEL (reference sequence). The CDR3 consists of 16 residues. Between the trimmed V and J ends, which lost 0 bases and 5 bases, there was a span of 14 bases. The CDR3 loop is CASSQDPYGSHNEQFF. The CDR3 DNA reads TGTGCCAGCAGCCAAGATCCATATGGGTCCCACAATGAGCAGTTCTTC.

The rearrangement links TRBV10-3 to TRBJ2-3; TRBD2 aligns across 7 bases. The CDR3 is 11 amino acids. V was clipped by 11 bases and J by 5 bases; unmatched bases: 4. The germline CDR1 and CDR2 sequences are ENHRY and SYGVKD. The CDR3 protein is CAGGGRDTQYF. In DNA, the CDR3 is TGTGCCGGGGGGGGGAGAGATACGCAGTATTTT.

The rearrangement joins TRBV7-8 to TRBJ2-2; D possibly matches TRBD1 or TRBD2 (5 bases each). The germline CDR1 and CDR2 sequences are SGHVS and FQNEAQ. Trimming pared 3 bases from V and 4 bases from J, leaving 18 bases between. The CDR3 is 17 amino acids. CDR3 in amino acids: CASSFLSGGVGTGELFF. DNA of the CDR3: TGTGCCAGCAGCTTCTTGAGTGGGGGAGTAGGCACCGGGGAGCTGTTTTTT. Full variable domain (remainder filled in from reference TRBV7-8 and TRBJ2-2): GAGVSQSPRYKVAKRGQDVALRCDPISGHVSLFWYQQALGQGPEFLTYFQNEAQLDKSGLPSDRFFAERPEGSVSTLKIQRTQQEDSAVYLCASSFLSGGVGTGELFFGEGSRLTVL.

This rearrangement joins TRBV7-8 to TRBJ2-7; 8 nucleotides align to TRBD2. The CDR3 loop spans 16 amino acids. From germline, CDR1 is SGHVS and CDR2 FQNEAQ. V shed 2 bases and J 2 bases; nucleotides not matched to a gene: 8. The CDR3 nucleotides are TGTGCCAGCAGCTTAAGTGGCAGCGGGGGAACCTACGAGCAGTACTTC. Amino acids: CASSLSGSGGTYEQYF. Looking up the rest from reference TRBV7-8 and TRBJ2-7 gives the full variable domain: GAGVSQSPRYKVAKRGQDVALRCDPISGHVSLFWYQQALGQGPEFLTYFQNEAQLDKSGLPSDRFFAERPEGSVSTLKIQRTQQEDSAVYLCASSLSGSGGTYEQYFGPGTRLTVT.

This chain uses TRBV12-3 or TRBV12-4 with TRBJ2-7; either TRBD1 or TRBD2 may supply D (5 bases each). V was clipped by 7 bases and J by 0 bases, with 19 bases between them. This CDR3 comprises 16 residues. This CDR3 reads CASKPGWGFSSYEQYF. CDR3 bases: TGTGCCAGCAAACCCGGGTGGGGGTTTAGCTCCTACGAGCAGTACTTC.

V gene TRBV6-5 combines with J gene TRBJ2-1; 10 positions agree with TRBD2. Losses at the gene ends were 0 bases for V and 6 bases for J; bases not matched to a gene: 5. The CDR3 covers 16 residues. Germline loops: CDR1 MNHEY, CDR2 SVGAGI. CDR3 in DNA: TGTGCCAGCAGTTACTCCTGGGGACTAGCGTCCAATGAGCAGTTCTTC. It translates to CASSYSWGLASNEQFF.

The rearrangement uses TRBV29-1 and TRBJ2-1; the D gene could be TRBD1 or TRBD2 (5 bases each). Germline V CDR1 and CDR2: SQVTM, ANQGSEA. The germline V and J ends were trimmed by 2 bases and 7 bases, with 15 bases remaining between them. The CDR3 consists of 14 residues. The CDR3 DNA reads as TGCAGCGTTGAAAGTGCCCCCGGGGCTAATGAGCAGTTCTTC. This sequence encodes CSVESAPGANEQFF.

This sequence joins TRBV5-4 and TRBJ2-3; tentatively, D is TRBD2 (6 bases). The germline CDR1 and CDR2 sequences are SGHNT and YYREEE (reference sequence). V dropped 4 bases and J dropped 12 bases, with 15 bases sitting between them. The CDR3 loop spans 12 amino acids. CDR3 in amino acids: CASSPQRGIQYF. The CDR3 region has the DNA TGTGCCAGCAGCCCTCAACGGGGGATCCAGTATTTT.

This clonotype was recorded once. The chain employs TRBV29-1 and TRBJ2-2; 7 positions match TRBD1. V gave up 7 bases and J gave up 6 bases; unmatched junction bases: 8. Per germline, CDR1 SQVTM and CDR2 ANQGSEA. This CDR3 has 13 amino acids. The CDR3 DNA reads TGCAGCGCTTTGGGACAGTCCCCCGGGGAGCTGTTTTTT. It codes for CSALGQSPGELFF.

V and J are TRBV25-1 and TRBJ1-2; 9 bases are shared with TRBD1. CDR1 MGHDK and CDR2 SYGVNS come from the germline V gene. V dropped 8 bases and J dropped 3; count of bases not matched to a gene: 10. The CDR3 length is 15 residues. Written as DNA, the CDR3 is TGTGCCAGCCTGGGACAGGGAGAGGGAGACTATGGCTACACCTTC. Translating it yields CASLGQGEGDYGYTF.

The V and J genes are TRBV29-1 and TRBJ2-2; D gene uncertain. The CDR3 covers 11 residues. V lost 7 bases to trimming and J lost 1 base, with 4 bases between them. Germline CDR1 reads SQVTM; CDR2 reads ANQGSEA. DNA of the CDR3: TGCAGCGGATGGAACACCGGGGAGCTGTTTTTT. It codes for CSGWNTGELFF.

This clonotype was seen a handful of times. The chain recombines TRBV7-9 with TRBJ1-5; D is undetermined. There are 12 residues in the CDR3. Germline V gene sequence: CDR1 SEHNR, CDR2 FQNEAQ (reference sequence). V lost 5 bases, J lost 1 base, and 3 bases lay in between. The DNA of the CDR3 is TGTGCCAGCAGCCCCAGCAATCAGCCCCAGCATTTT. This encodes CASSPSNQPQHF.

The table lists this clonotype with a count of one. This sequence joins TRBV7-9 and TRBJ2-1, with D perhaps assigned TRBD1 or TRBD2 (6 bases each). Germline V CDR1 and CDR2: SEHNR, FQNEAQ (reference sequence). CDR3 length equals 16 residues. V was pared by 6 bases and J by 6 bases, with 21 bases between. This CDR3 reads CASRISILGGRNEQFF. Here the CDR3 DNA reads TGTGCCAGCAGGATTTCCATTTTGGGGGGCCGCAATGAGCAGTTCTTC.

V and J are TRBV12-3 or TRBV12-4 and TRBJ2-5; D gene ambiguous. The CDR3 is 11 residues long. With 5 bases removed from V and 4 bases from J, the gap between germline ends came to 5 bases. The CDR3 DNA reads TGTGCCAGCAGTCGCGGAGAGACCCAGTACTTC. Its protein is CASSRGETQYF.

The chain is built from TRBV20-1 and TRBJ1-5, with D hard to call. The CDR3 loop spans 14 amino acids. Trimming cost V 1 base and J 7 bases, with 14 bases left between them. Germline loops: CDR1 DFQATT, CDR2 SNEGSKA (reference sequence). CDR3 in amino acids: CSARGQEDGQPQHF. As DNA, the CDR3 is TGCAGTGCTAGAGGCCAGGAGGATGGACAGCCCCAGCATTTT.

This chain uses TRBV13 with TRBJ2-1, with 9 bases identical to TRBD2. After removal of 0 bases from V and 0 bases from J, the junction contained 3 bases not matched to a gene. This CDR3 region has 17 residues. Germline-derived CDR1 and CDR2 are PRHDT and FYEKMQ (reference sequence). CDR3 protein: CASSLGTSGSSYNEQFF. The CDR3 DNA is TGTGCCAGCAGCTTAGGGACTAGCGGTAGCTCCTACAATGAGCAGTTCTTC.

The chain carries TRBV10-1 and TRBJ2-3; TRBD2 matches at 12 bases. The germline gives CDR1 WNHNN, CDR2 SYGVQD (reference sequence). The CDR3 is 16 amino acids. V lost 6 bases and J lost 5; bases outside the gene matches: 9. The CDR3: CASRATSGGRGDTQYF. As DNA, the CDR3 is TGCGCCAGCAGGGCGACTAGCGGGGGCCGGGGAGATACGCAGTATTTT.

The V and J genes are TRBV9 and TRBJ2-4; either TRBD1 or TRBD2 may supply D (5 bases each). From germline, CDR1 is SGDLS and CDR2 YYNGEE. This CDR3 comprises 15 residues. V was cut by 3 bases and J by 1 base, with 11 bases left in between. The CDR3 DNA reads as TGTGCCAGCAGCGCCGAGGGGATGGCCAAAAACATTCAGTACTTC. It specifies CASSAEGMAKNIQYF.